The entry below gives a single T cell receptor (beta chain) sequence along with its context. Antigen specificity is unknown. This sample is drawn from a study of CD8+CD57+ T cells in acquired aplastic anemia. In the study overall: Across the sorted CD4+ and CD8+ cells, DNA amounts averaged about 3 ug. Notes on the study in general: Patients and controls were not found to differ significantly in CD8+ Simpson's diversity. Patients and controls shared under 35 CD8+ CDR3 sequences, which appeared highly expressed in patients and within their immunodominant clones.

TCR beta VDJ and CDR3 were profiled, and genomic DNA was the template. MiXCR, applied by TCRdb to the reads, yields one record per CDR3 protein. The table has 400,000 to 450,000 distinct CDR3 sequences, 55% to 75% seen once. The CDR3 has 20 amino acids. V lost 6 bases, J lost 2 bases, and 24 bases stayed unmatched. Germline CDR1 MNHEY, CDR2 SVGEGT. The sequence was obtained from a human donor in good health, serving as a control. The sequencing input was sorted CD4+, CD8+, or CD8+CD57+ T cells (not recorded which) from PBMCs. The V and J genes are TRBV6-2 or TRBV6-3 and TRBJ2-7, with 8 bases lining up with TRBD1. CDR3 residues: CASSPLRDRYTGDFTYEQYF. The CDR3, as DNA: TGTGCCAGCAGCCCTCTACGGGACAGGTACACCGGGGATTTCACCTACGAGCAGTACTTC.